The source of this T cell receptor beta chain is a study of blood T cells in healthy people across ages (dated by TCRdb to 2014 to 2015). For the study in its entirety: In model experiments, template switching captured about one uniquely barcoded TCR beta cDNA molecule for every two T cells. Age-related changes in TCR beta repertoire diversity were measured in the study by deep sequencing normalized with unique cDNA molecular identifiers. The donors were divided into four age groups: young (average approximately 17 years), middle-aged (approximately 42), aged (around 59) and long-lived (roughly 82). To avoid experimental bias, donors of different ages were distributed randomly across sequencing lanes. Using the same blood draw, the study looked at two additional independent replicas of 1 million unique cDNA reads for two donors, one aged 18 to 29 and the other aged 80 or older.

The CDR3 goes from the cysteine to the phenylalanine over 14 residues. CDR3 DNA only is kept here, 42 bases in frame from base 1. Deletion took 6 bases off V and 0 bases off J, with a span of 9 bases between the germline ends. The germline V gene (reference sequence) gives CDR1 as MNHEY and CDR2 as SMNVEV. The roughly 37 donors, aged about 6 to 95 years, were systemically healthy Caucasian individuals from Russia. Each donor gave around 9.5 milliliters of peripheral blood, collected into EDTA-treated Vacutainer tubes. Ficoll-Paque density-gradient centrifugation was used to isolate PBMCs, with at least 6 million per sample. Total RNA, at least 5 micrograms per sample, was extracted from PBMCs with Trizol reagent. Naive CD45RAhigh/CD27high T cell percentages were measured by flow cytometry on a PBMC aliquot from every donor. Remarks on this clonotype: Its recognized antigen is unknown. Per-base quality was not reported, and no clone a single base away is much larger than it.

General conclusions and limits of the study: Observed TCR beta diversity correlated strongly with the percentage of naive T cells measured by flow cytometry. Since profiling was done on bulk unsorted PBMCs, naive and antigen-experienced compartments could not be conclusively compared. Because donor CMV infection status was unknown, age-related changes in expanded clonotypes were potentially confounded. Total diversity estimates from one million sequenced T cells were considered lower bounds and underestimates. The long-lived group showed more naive CD4+ T cells, fewer expanded clones and increased TCR diversity than the aged group, suggesting age selection. Observed TCR beta diversity per million T cells fell roughly linearly with age, and a significant reduction was already apparent by age around 40.

To prepare the library, 5' RACE was applied. Sequenced on an Illumina HiSeq 2500. A second PCR of roughly 7 to 11 cycles was performed with a sample-barcoded 5' primer and a J-beta primer mix. Each TCR beta cDNA molecule received a unique molecular identifier from a template-switch 5' adaptor carrying 12 random nucleotides. Each sample yielded at least 2.5 million CDR3-containing paired-end reads. First-strand cDNA was synthesized from all RNA with the Mint cDNA synthesis kit, primed by a TRBC-specific oligonucleotide. Following uracil-DNA glycosylase treatment, all cDNA underwent a first 18-cycle PCR with the universal primers M1SS and BC2_uni_R. Per the source publication's procedure: For normalization, 1 million high-quality reads were randomly selected from each sample, with every read carrying a distinct molecular identifier. Instead of being binned into consensus sequences, reads with shared molecular identifiers were discarded. CDR3 identification, clonotype clustering and error correction used MiTCR with a Q25 quality threshold and the strictest error-elimination algorithm. A nonparametric unseen species model using Euler transformation provided a lower-bound estimate of total TCR beta diversity. TCRdb trimmed the raw reads at Q25, called clones with MiXCR and kept productive beta chains. CDR3 protein duplicates are merged, each entry listing the most common genes and DNA. The V and J calls here are based on TCRdb, not the publication. The sample contains about a million distinct CDR3 sequences, roughly 43% of them found a single time. The ten top clones hold 13% of the sample.

The sequenced sample consisted of blood. The chain couples TRBV27 to TRBJ1-5; no confident D gene assignment can be made. This clonotype was sampled from a man aged 25-40 years in good health. The nucleotide sequence reads TGTGCCAGCAGCCGCCTATATAGCAATCAGCCCCAGCATTTT. It translates as CASSRLYSNQPQHF.